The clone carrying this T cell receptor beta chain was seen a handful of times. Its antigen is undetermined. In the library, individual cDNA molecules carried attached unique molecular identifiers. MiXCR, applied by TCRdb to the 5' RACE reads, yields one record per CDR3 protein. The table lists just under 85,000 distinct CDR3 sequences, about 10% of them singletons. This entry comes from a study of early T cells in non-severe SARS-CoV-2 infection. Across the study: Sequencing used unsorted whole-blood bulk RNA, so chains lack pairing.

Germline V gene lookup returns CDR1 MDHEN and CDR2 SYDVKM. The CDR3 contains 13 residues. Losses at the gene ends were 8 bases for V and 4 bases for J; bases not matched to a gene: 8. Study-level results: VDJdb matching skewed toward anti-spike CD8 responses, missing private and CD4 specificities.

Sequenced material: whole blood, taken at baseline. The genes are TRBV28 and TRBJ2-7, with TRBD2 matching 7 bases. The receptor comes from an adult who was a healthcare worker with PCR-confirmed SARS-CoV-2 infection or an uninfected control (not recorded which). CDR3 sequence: CASLIGGGYEQYF. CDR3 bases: TGTGCCAGCTTAATCGGCGGGGGTTACGAGCAGTACTTC.